The 12 T cell receptor beta chains below come from one sample, sequenced in a study of response to subunit inactivated influenza vaccine. TCRdb re-analysed the RT-PCR reads in MiXCR, keeping a single row per CDR3 protein. Found here are under 500,000 distinct CDR3 sequences, 11% of them singletons; the top ten hold approximately 12%. The sample here was PBMCs from blood, taken roughly 48 days after vaccination. The receptors come from a man aged 45-60 years who received an inactivated influenza vaccine.

This clonotype has more than one count but fewer than ten. The CDR3 DNA reads TGTGCCAGCTCACCATCGGGTAACGAGCAGTACTTC. Translation gives CASSPSGNEQYF. This chain uses TRBV18 with TRBJ2-7; D not certain. The V gene's germline CDR1 is KGHSH and CDR2 LQKENI. The germline V and J ends were trimmed by 2 bases and 5 bases, with 7 bases remaining between them. This CDR3 comprises 12 residues.

In its sample, this clonotype was seen many times. The chain employs TRBV6-2 or TRBV6-3 and TRBJ2-1, with 13 bases matching TRBD2. Germline CDR1 reads MNHEY; CDR2 reads SVGEGT. The CDR3 contains 15 residues. The ends lost 8 bases at V and 1 base at J; junction bases unmatched: 2. The CDR3 here is CASVLAGGSYNEQFF. Here the CDR3 DNA reads TGTGCCAGCGTACTAGCGGGAGGGTCCTACAATGAGCAGTTCTTC.

This clonotype was observed a handful of times. V is TRBV6-5 and J is TRBJ2-7; D is perhaps TRBD1 (6 bases). CDR3 length: 15 amino acids. Trimming pared 0 bases from V and 4 bases from J, leaving 13 bases between. Germline V gives CDR1 MNHEY, CDR2 SVGAGI. The CDR3 spells CASSYSTGVGYEQYF. In DNA, the CDR3 is TGTGCCAGCAGTTACTCGACAGGAGTAGGGTACGAGCAGTACTTC.

This clonotype occurred many times. The CDR3 DNA sequence: TGCGCCAGCAGCTTAAGGGCAGGGGGCGAGCAGTACTTC. It codes for CASSLRAGGEQYF. The chain recombines TRBV5-1 with TRBJ2-7, with 7 bases that match TRBD1. V gave up 2 bases and J gave up 6 bases; unmatched junction bases: 5. Germline V gene data show CDR1 as SGHRS and CDR2 as YFSETQ. This CDR3 spans 13 amino acids.

The chain uses TRBV12-3 or TRBV12-4 and TRBJ2-1; the D is unclear. With 5 bases removed from V and 9 bases from J, the gap between germline ends came to 20 bases. The CDR3 runs to 15 residues. CDR3 coding DNA: TGTGCCAGCAGTCCCACTCGAACAGATCACCGTGAGCAGTTCTTC. Amino acid sequence: CASSPTRTDHREQFF.

With regard to this clonotype: Mismatch with germline at one junction end may stem from a read error. The chain links TRBV7-2 to TRBJ2-3; 7 nucleotides align to TRBD2. CDR3 size: 15 residues. The germline gives CDR1 SGHTA, CDR2 FQGNSA. The CDR3 DNA reads as TGTGCCAGCAGCTACAGAGCGGGACGTACAGGTACGCAGTATTTT. This sequence encodes CASSYRAGRTGTQYF.

This chain connects TRBV29-1 to TRBJ2-4; possibly TRBD2 for D (6 bases). Germline V lookup: CDR1 SQVTM, CDR2 ANQGSEA. This CDR3 spans 12 amino acids. V lost 5 bases and J lost 1, with 6 bases in between. The CDR3 sequence: CSVLAAKNIQYF. CDR3 sequence (DNA): TGCAGCGTTCTAGCGGCCAAAAACATTCAGTACTTC.

A few counts support this clonotype. The chain links TRBV9 to TRBJ2-7; D is possibly TRBD2 (5 bases). Germline loops: CDR1 SGDLS, CDR2 YYNGEE. The V and J ends lost 0 bases and 0 bases respectively, with 10 bases between them. The length of the CDR3 is 15 residues. CDR3: CASSVGAGSSYEQYF. DNA of the CDR3: TGTGCCAGCAGCGTAGGTGCGGGCAGCTCCTACGAGCAGTACTTC.

This clonotype appeared once. The V call is TRBV14, the J call TRBJ2-2; tentative D call: TRBD1 (6 bases). From germline, CDR1 is SGHDN and CDR2 FVKESK. CDR3 length: 14 amino acids. V was shortened by 4 bases and J by 5 bases, with 11 bases between the two germline ends. The CDR3 loop reads CASSPGVATGELFF. The DNA of the CDR3 is TGTGCCAGCAGCCCAGGGGTCGCTACCGGGGAGCTGTTTTTT. Full variable domain (remainder filled in from reference TRBV14 and TRBJ2-2): EAGVTQFPSHSVIEKGQTVTLRCDPISGHDNLYWYRRVMGKEIKFLLHFVKESKQDESGMPNNRFLAERTGGTYSTLKVQPAELEDSGVYFCASSPGVATGELFFGEGSRLTVL.

This clonotype was detected a few times. V usage is TRBV25-1 and J usage is TRBJ2-5, with D uncertain. Trimming stripped 0 bases from V and 5 bases from J, with 7 bases between. Germline V gene lookup returns CDR1 MGHDK and CDR2 SYGVNS. This CDR3 has 13 amino acids. In DNA form, the CDR3 reads TGTGCCAGCAGTGAATACCCGGTGGAGACCCAGTACTTC. Amino acids: CASSEYPVETQYF.

V is TRBV7-8 and J is TRBJ2-3; 12 positions match TRBD2. The germline CDR1 and CDR2 sequences are SGHVS and FQNEAQ. There are 17 residues in the CDR3. V trimming: 6 bases; J trimming: 2 bases; junction bases outside the gene matches: 9. CDR3 in DNA: TGTGCCAGCAGGGATGCCGGGACTAGCGGGCCCACAGATACGCAGTATTTT. Its protein product is CASRDAGTSGPTDTQYF.

The genes are TRBV18 and TRBJ2-7, with 9 bases that match TRBD2. V trimming: 3 bases; J trimming: 3 bases; junction bases outside the gene matches: 9. Germline V gene sequence: CDR1 KGHSH, CDR2 LQKENI. The CDR3 has 16 residues. The DNA of the CDR3 is TGTGCCAGCTCACCCGTGACTAGCGGCCTTTTCTACGAGCAGTACTTC. It translates to CASSPVTSGLFYEQYF.